Presented here are 14 T cell receptor beta chains from one specimen sequenced in a study of blood T cell repertoires in COVID-19. TCRdb's copy holds only in-frame clones and misses some; the assay was immunoSEQ multiplex PCR. The repertoire holds roughly 200,000 clones, with 70% to 90% as singletons. Sequencing was carried out using peripheral blood. The source is a woman older than 75 with acute or convalescent COVID-19.

This clone was seen only once. The gene calls are TRBV4-3 and TRBJ2-3; 11 bases fit TRBD2. This CDR3 spans 20 amino acids. Unmatched junction bases numbered 16, after V lost 5 bases and J lost 0 bases. CDR1 and CDR2 (germline): LGHNA, YSLEER. CDR3 in DNA: TGCGCCAGCAGCTACACCGCGACTAGCGGGGACCTAGAAAGCACAGATACGCAGTATTTT. Its translation: CASSYTATSGDLESTDTQYF.

The chain carries TRBV10-3 and TRBJ2-3, with 9 bases fitting TRBD2. J gave up 0 bases and V 6 bases, and 13 bases lay outside the gene matches. The CDR3 sequence is 18 residues long. The germline gives CDR1 ENHRY, CDR2 SYGVKD. CDR3 nucleotides: TGTGCCATCAGAAAGACTAGCGGTGTTACCTCTAGCACAGATACGCAGTATTTT. This encodes CAIRKTSGVTSSTDTQYF.

In DNA, the CDR3 is TGTGCCAGCAGTTTATACCCAGACTATGGCTACACCTTC. It specifies CASSLYPDYGYTF. This chain uses TRBV27 with TRBJ1-2; unclear D gene. With 1 base removed from V and 3 bases from J, the gap between germline ends came to 6 bases. The germline V gene encodes CDR1 MNHEY and CDR2 SMNVEV (reference sequence). This CDR3 region has 13 residues.

This chain uses TRBV27 with TRBJ2-7, with D possibly TRBD2 on 5 matching bases. CDR1 is MNHEY and CDR2 is SMNVEV in the germline V gene (reference sequence). V was shortened by 3 bases and J by 3 bases, with 15 bases between the two germline ends. CDR3 length equals 15 residues. The CDR3 here is CASSFVPEAYYEQYF. CDR3 nucleotides: TGTGCCAGCAGTTTTGTCCCGGAGGCTTACTACGAGCAGTACTTC.

V and J are TRBV4-1 and TRBJ1-1; 7 bases line up with TRBD1. CDR3 length: 14 residues. The germline CDR1 and CDR2 sequences are MGHRA and YSYEKL. V lost 2 bases to trimming and J lost 1 base; unmatched junction nucleotides: 1. As DNA, the CDR3 is TGCGCCAGCAGCCAACAGGGGGGGAACACTGAAGCTTTCTTT. Protein: CASSQQGGNTEAFF.

V and J are TRBV19 and TRBJ1-2; D possibly corresponds to TRBD1 (6 bases). The length of the CDR3 is 16 residues. Germline lookup yields CDR1 LNHDA and CDR2 SQIVND (reference sequence). Trimming cost V 0 bases and J 5 bases, with 16 bases left between them. CDR3 protein: CASSIDRLGAGYGYTF. DNA for the CDR3: TGTGCCAGTAGTATAGATCGTCTGGGGGCCGGGTATGGCTACACCTTC.

The chain carries TRBV19 and TRBJ1-2, with 10 bases matching TRBD1. The ends lost 3 bases at V and 4 bases at J; junction bases unmatched: 8. Germline V gene data show CDR1 as LNHDA and CDR2 as SQIVND (reference sequence). The CDR3 length is 16 residues. The CDR3 DNA reads TGTGCCAGTAGTATCGGGGGGACAGGGGCGCCCTATGGCTACACCTTC. It yields the protein CASSIGGTGAPYGYTF. Complete variable domain (other parts from reference TRBV19 and TRBJ1-2): DGGITQSPKYLFRKEGQNVTLSCEQNLNHDAMYWYRQDPGQGLRLIYYSQIVNDFQKGDIAEGYSVSREKKESFPLTVTSAQKNPTAFYLCASSIGGTGAPYGYTFGSGTRLTVV.

The chain has TRBV18 and TRBJ1-2; 8 bases fit TRBD1. The germline V gene has CDR1 KGHSH and CDR2 LQKENI. The CDR3 extends over 15 amino acids. Trimming took 4 bases from V and 4 from J; bases not matched to a gene: 8. CDR3 in DNA: TGTGCCAGCTCACGCGACAGGGGCCAGTCCTATGGCTACACCTTC. Protein sequence: CASSRDRGQSYGYTF.

Only a few counts were recorded for this clone. This chain uses TRBV2 with TRBJ1-5; 12 nucleotides line up with TRBD1. Looked up from germline, CDR1 is SNHLY and CDR2 is FYNNEI. V shed 6 bases, J shed 0 bases, and the junction held 6 bases outside the gene matches. This CDR3 has 17 amino acids. The CDR3 nucleotides are TGTGCCAGCAGAGCACCGGGACAGGGGGCTAGCAATCAGCCCCAGCATTTT. Protein: CASRAPGQGASNQPQHF.

The V gene is TRBV28, the J gene TRBJ1-1; possibly TRBD1 for D (5 bases). This CDR3 is 15 amino acids long. V dropped 7 bases and J dropped 1 base, with 16 bases sitting between them. CDR1 and CDR2 from the germline V gene are MDHEN and SYDVKM. The CDR3 nucleotides read TGTGCCAGCAAGCTTCACAGGTTTCCGAACACTGAAGCTTTCTTT. It yields the protein CASKLHRFPNTEAFF.

The V gene is TRBV6-5, the J gene TRBJ2-5, with a tentative D call TRBD1 (6 bases). The germline CDR1 and CDR2 sequences are MNHEY and SVGAGI. CDR3 size: 15 residues. The V end lost 6 bases, the J end lost 5 bases, and 19 bases lay between the germline ends. This CDR3 is CASRQRQALGETQYF. CDR3 DNA: TGTGCCAGCAGACAAAGACAGGCCCTCGGGGAGACCCAGTACTTC.

The rearrangement joins TRBV10-3 to TRBJ1-1; TRBD1 is a possible D gene (5 bases). V lost 11 bases and J lost 4, with 14 bases in between. Germline CDR1 and CDR2: ENHRY and SYGVKD. This CDR3 region has 12 residues. The CDR3 region is CASRTGVTEAFF. The CDR3 DNA is TGTGCCTCTAGGACGGGGGTCACTGAAGCTTTCTTT.

The chain links TRBV7-6 to TRBJ2-3, with D possibly being TRBD2 (7 bases). The germline V gene has CDR1 SGHVS and CDR2 FNYEAQ. Trimming removed 4 bases from V and 4 bases from J, with 15 bases in between. The CDR3 is 15 amino acids. DNA of the CDR3: TGTGCCAGCAGCTCCGGGAGGACAGCAGCAGATACGCAGTATTTT. Protein product: CASSSGRTAADTQYF.

V usage is TRBV7-9 and J usage is TRBJ2-5; tentatively, D is TRBD2 (5 bases). Trimming took off 3 bases at V and 5 bases at J, with 10 bases between the two ends. In germline, CDR1 is SEHNR, CDR2 FQNEAQ (reference sequence). The CDR3 spans 13 residues. The CDR3 nucleotides are TGTGCCAGCAGCTTTGTCTGGGAGGAGACCCAGTACTTC. Amino acid sequence: CASSFVWEETQYF.